This T cell receptor (beta chain) was documented in a study of T cells in localized non-small cell lung cancer. The CDR3 has 16 amino acids. Looked up from germline, CDR1 is LGHNA and CDR2 is YNFKEQ. V was cut by 0 bases and J by 4 bases, with 12 bases left in between. Whole-study results and caveats: Heterogeneity is still possible, as just one tumor region was sequenced. Adjacent lung had a median around 60 of the 100 largest tumor clones.

This clone showed up just once. Its antigen is currently unknown. The assay was immunoSEQ multiplex PCR, and TCRdb's table has in-frame clones only and misses some. The data hold some 52,000 clones, with about nine tenths observed a single time. The source material was peripheral blood, sampled before any cancer treatment. The sequence derives from a male donor older than 55 with stage III squamous cell lung carcinoma. The chain employs TRBV4-2 and TRBJ2-2; possible D gene TRBD1, 6 bases. CDR3 in amino acids: CASSQEVSRGTGELFF. In DNA form, the CDR3 reads TGTGCCAGCAGCCAAGAGGTGTCCAGGGGCACCGGGGAGCTGTTTTTT.